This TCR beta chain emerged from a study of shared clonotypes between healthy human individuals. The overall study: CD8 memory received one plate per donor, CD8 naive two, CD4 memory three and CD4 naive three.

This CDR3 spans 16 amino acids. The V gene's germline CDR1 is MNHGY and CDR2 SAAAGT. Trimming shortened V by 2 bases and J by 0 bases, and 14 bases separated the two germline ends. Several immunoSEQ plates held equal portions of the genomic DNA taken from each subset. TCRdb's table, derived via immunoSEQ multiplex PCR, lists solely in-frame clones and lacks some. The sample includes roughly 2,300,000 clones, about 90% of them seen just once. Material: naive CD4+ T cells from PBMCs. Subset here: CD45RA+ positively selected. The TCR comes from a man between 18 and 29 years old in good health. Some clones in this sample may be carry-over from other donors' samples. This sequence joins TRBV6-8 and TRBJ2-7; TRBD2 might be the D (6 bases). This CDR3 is CASSYLRGAPSYEQYF. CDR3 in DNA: TGTGCCAGCAGTTACCTCCGCGGGGCGCCCTCCTACGAGCAGTACTTC.